The clone carrying this T cell receptor beta chain was detected a few times. The target antigen is unknown. The sample comes from a study of early T cells in non-severe SARS-CoV-2 infection. At the level of the study: The sequenced material was bulk RNA from unsorted whole blood, and its chains were unpaired.

Overall study findings and caveats: CD4 and private specificities were missed by VDJdb matching, which favored anti-spike CD8 responses.

As part of library construction, unique molecular identifiers were attached to individual cDNA molecules. TCRdb reprocessed the 5' RACE reads via MiXCR and lists one record per CDR3 protein. Of fewer than 65,000 distinct CDR3 sequences detected, approximately 9.7% appear once; the ten largest clones hold less than 25%. This clonotype originated in an adult who was a healthcare worker with PCR-confirmed SARS-CoV-2 infection or an uninfected control (not recorded which). The specimen was whole blood.

The CDR3 protein is CASSLSRDQPQHF. CDR3 sequence (DNA): TGTGCCAGCAGCTTGTCGAGAGATCAGCCCCAGCATTTT. V and J are TRBV11-2 and TRBJ1-5; D gene uncertain. The CDR3 runs to 13 residues. From germline, CDR1 is SGHAT and CDR2 FQNNGV. V shed 3 bases and J shed 5 bases, with 8 bases lying between them.